The subject of this entry is one T cell receptor beta chain. As originally analysed: Amplification from reference gene primers served as the basis for estimated nucleated cell counts. The assay was immunoSEQ multiplex PCR, and TCRdb's table has in-frame clones only and misses some. V and J calls and clone size are those listed in that table; D and trimming were worked out from the DNA. This sample yields tens of thousands of clones, of which roughly 84% are seen a single time; 28% belongs to the top ten. This sample was included in a study of blood T cell repertoires in COVID-19. Overall study: Sites across the United States, Italy and Spain contributed samples from acute and convalescent COVID-19.

Trimming took 3 bases from V and 7 from J; bases not matched to a gene: 7. This CDR3 is built from 14 residues. Germline V gives CDR1 SGHAT, CDR2 FQDESV (reference sequence). The sequence derives from a human donor in a cohort sampled during active COVID-19. The chain couples TRBV11-1 to TRBJ1-2; 8 nucleotides align to TRBD1. The specimen sequenced was peripheral blood. The CDR3 bases are TGTGCCAGCAGCTTTTCCGACAGGGGACTTGGCTACACCTTC. It yields the protein CASSFSDRGLGYTF. The full variable domain, in which reference TRBV11-1 and TRBJ1-2 provide the parts outside the CDR3, is EAEVAQSPRYKITEKSQAVAFWCDPISGHATLYWYRQILGQGPELLVQFQDESVVDDSQLPKDRFSAERLKGVDSTLKIQPAELGDSAMYLCASSFSDRGLGYTFGSGTRLTVV.